This is a list of T cell receptor beta chains from one sample in a study of identical twins. TCRdb reprocessed the 5' RACE reads with MiXCR, giving one entry per CDR3 protein. Of approximately 530,000 distinct CDR3 sequences in the sample, approximately 20% were seen once. This sample also belongs to another study, concerning yellow fever vaccine responses in identical twins.

Input material: CD4+ T cells sorted from blood. These receptor sequences come from a woman between 18 and 29 years old in good health. The CDR3 runs from the conserved cysteine through the conserved F or W. A D gene is named only where the DNA matches it firmly. The size field is filled for only some rows; it gives once, few, many or a size class.

size | D | J | V | CDR3 | DNA
. | TRBD2 | TRBJ2-3 | TRBV7-2 | CASSFQGTSGGDTQYF | TGTGCCAGCAGCTTCCAGGGGACTAGCGGGGGGGATACGCAGTATTTT
. | . | TRBJ1-1 | TRBV10-3 | CAITRDGKNTEAFF | TGTGCCATCACCCGGGACGGGAAGAACACTGAAGCTTTCTTT
. | . | TRBJ2-2 | TRBV20-1 | CSANQGTGELFF | TGCAGTGCTAATCAGGGAACCGGGGAGCTGTTTTTT
many | . | TRBJ1-6 | TRBV3-1 | CASSPRRGVVNSPLHF | TGTGCCAGCAGCCCTCGGAGGGGGGTGGTTAATTCACCCCTCCACTTT
. | TRBD2 | TRBJ2-5 | TRBV4-1 | CASSQVAGGWYQETQYF | TGCGCCAGCAGCCAAGTCGCGGGAGGTTGGTACCAAGAGACCCAGTACTTC
few | . | TRBJ1-4 | TRBV9 | CASSVAGTDEKLFF | TGTGCCAGCAGCGTAGCTGGGACGGATGAAAAACTGTTTTTT
few | . | TRBJ1-4 | TRBV5-1 | CASSPGGINEKLFF | TGCGCCAGCAGCCCCGGGGGGATTAATGAAAAACTGTTTTTT
few | TRBD2 | TRBJ2-3 | TRBV20-1 | CHARAGSGSSTDTQYF | TGCCATGCTAGGGCGGGTAGCGGGAGTTCGACAGATACGCAGTATTTT
. | . | TRBJ2-5 | TRBV18 | CASSLRSISGETQYF | TGTGCCAGCTCTCTCCGTAGTATTTCAGGAGAGACCCAGTACTTC
many | . | TRBJ2-1 | TRBV5-1 | CASSSPRAGKTVDEQFF | TGCGCCAGCAGCTCCCCTAGGGCGGGAAAAACGGTCGATGAGCAGTTCTTC